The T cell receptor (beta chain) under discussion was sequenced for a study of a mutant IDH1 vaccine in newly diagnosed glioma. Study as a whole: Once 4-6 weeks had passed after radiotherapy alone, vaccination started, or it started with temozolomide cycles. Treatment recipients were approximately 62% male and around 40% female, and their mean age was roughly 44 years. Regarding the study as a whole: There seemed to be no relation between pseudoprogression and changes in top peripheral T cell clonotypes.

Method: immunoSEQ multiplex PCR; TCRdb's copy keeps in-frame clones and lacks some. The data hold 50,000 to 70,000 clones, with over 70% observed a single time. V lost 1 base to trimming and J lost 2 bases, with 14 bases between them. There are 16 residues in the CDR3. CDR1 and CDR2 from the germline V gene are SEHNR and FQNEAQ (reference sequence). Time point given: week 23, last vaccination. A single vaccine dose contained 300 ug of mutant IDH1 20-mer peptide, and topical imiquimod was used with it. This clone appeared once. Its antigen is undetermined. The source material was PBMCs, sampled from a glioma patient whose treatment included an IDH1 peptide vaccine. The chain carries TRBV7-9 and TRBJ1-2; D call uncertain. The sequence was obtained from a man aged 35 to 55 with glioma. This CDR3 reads CASSLVDSLRNYGYTF. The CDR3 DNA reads TGTGCCAGCAGCTTAGTTGATAGCCTCCGGAACTATGGCTACACCTTC.